The present T cell receptor beta chain was sequenced within a study of early T cells in non-severe SARS-CoV-2 infection. TCRdb used MiXCR to reprocess the 5' RACE reads, holding one entry per CDR3 protein. The sample gives about 55,000 distinct CDR3 sequences, about 15% of which show up once; more than 8.5% is in the top ten. This clonotype was seen a few times. Trimming cost V 7 bases and J 1 base, with 2 bases left between them. The CDR3 contains 12 residues. Germline V gene lookup returns CDR1 MNHEY and CDR2 SVGAGI. The input for sequencing was whole blood, taken at baseline. The clonotype originates from an adult who was a healthcare worker with PCR-confirmed SARS-CoV-2 infection or an uninfected control (not recorded which). The rearrangement uses TRBV6-5 and TRBJ2-6; D is undetermined. The CDR3 sequence is CASKSGANVLTF. For the CDR3, the DNA is TGTGCCAGCAAATCTGGGGCCAACGTCCTGACTTTC.